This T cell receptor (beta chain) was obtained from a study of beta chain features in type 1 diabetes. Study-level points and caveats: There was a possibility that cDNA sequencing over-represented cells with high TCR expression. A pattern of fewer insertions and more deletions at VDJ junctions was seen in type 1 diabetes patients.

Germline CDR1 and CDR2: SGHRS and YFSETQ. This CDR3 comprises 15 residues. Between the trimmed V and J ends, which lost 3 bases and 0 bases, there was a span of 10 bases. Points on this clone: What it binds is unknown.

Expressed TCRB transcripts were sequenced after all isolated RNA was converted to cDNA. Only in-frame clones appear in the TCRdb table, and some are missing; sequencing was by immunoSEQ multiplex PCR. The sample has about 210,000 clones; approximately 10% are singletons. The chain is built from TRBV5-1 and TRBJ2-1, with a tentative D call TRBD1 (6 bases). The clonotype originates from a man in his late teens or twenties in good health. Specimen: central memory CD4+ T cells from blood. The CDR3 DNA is TGCGCCAGCAGCTGGCAGGGGAGCTCCTACAATGAGCAGTTCTTC. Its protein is CASSWQGSSYNEQFF. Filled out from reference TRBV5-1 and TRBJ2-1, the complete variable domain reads KAGVTQTPRYLIKTRGQQVTLSCSPISGHRSVSWYQQTPGQGLQFLFEYFSETQRNKGNFPGRFSGRQFSNSRSEMNVSTLELGDSALYLCASSWQGSSYNEQFFGPGTRLTVL.